Each of the 27 T cell receptor beta chains below was sequenced from the same sample in a study of blood T cells in healthy people across ages (dated by TCRdb to between 2014 and 2017). The library was obtained by 5' RACE. The sequencer was an Illumina HiSeq 2500. A second PCR of roughly 6 to 12 cycles was run with a J-beta primer mix and a sample-barcoded 5' primer. TCRdb applied fastp at Q25 and MiXCR to the public reads, then kept only in-frame beta chains. Merged by CDR3 protein, the rows form single entries marked with the most common genes and DNA. The sample includes about 1.4 million distinct CDR3 sequences, with approximately 59% observed a single time. The leading ten clones occupy over 6.5% of the sample. Sequencing was done on a sample of blood. The source is a man aged 18 to 35 in good health.

The chain recombines TRBV12-3 or TRBV12-4 with TRBJ1-2; D is unresolved. The CDR3 contains 13 residues. Between the trimmed V and J ends, which lost 5 bases and 8 bases, there was a span of 15 bases. The CDR3 nucleotides are TGTGCCAGCAGTAAAGGCCTCCTGGGCGGCTACACCTTC. It translates to CASSKGLLGGYTF.

This clonotype was counted once. The gene calls are TRBV5-1 and TRBJ2-3; a possible D gene is TRBD1 (5 bases). V was trimmed by 3 bases and J by 0 bases, leaving 17 bases between them. CDR3 length equals 17 residues. Looked up from germline, CDR1 is SGHRS and CDR2 is YFSETQ. The CDR3 bases are TGCGCCAGCAGCTGGTCGGAGACAGTTCCTAGCACAGATACGCAGTATTTT. Protein sequence: CASSWSETVPSTDTQYF.

This clonotype was observed many times. A much larger clone differs from this one at a single base, so this may be a read error. This rearrangement joins TRBV2 to TRBJ2-7; D unclear. CDR1 and CDR2 (germline): SNHLY, FYNNEI. The germline V and J ends were trimmed by 4 bases and 2 bases, with 0 bases remaining between them. CDR3 length equals 10 residues. The CDR3 loop reads CASSAYEQYF. The CDR3 DNA reads as TGTGCCAGCAGTGCCTACGAGCAGTACTTC.

The rearrangement joins TRBV5-1 to TRBJ2-1; 11 positions agree with TRBD2. V shed 4 bases, J shed 5 bases, and the junction held 8 bases outside the gene matches. Germline CDR1 and CDR2: SGHRS and YFSETQ. The CDR3 is made up of 16 amino acids. The CDR3 loop is CASSRYLAGGNNEQFF. The CDR3 DNA reads TGCGCCAGCAGCAGATACCTAGCGGGAGGAAACAATGAGCAGTTCTTC.

The chain links TRBV12-3 or TRBV12-4 to TRBJ2-3; 8 positions match TRBD2. The CDR3 is 19 amino acids. V lost 5 bases to trimming and J lost 0 bases; unmatched junction nucleotides: 16. CDR3 in amino acids: CASSLLGTSGSPSTDTQYF. The CDR3 region has the DNA TGTGCCAGCAGTCTGTTAGGTACTAGCGGATCCCCTAGCACAGATACGCAGTATTTT.

In its sample, this clonotype was seen a few times. The chain couples TRBV12-3 or TRBV12-4 to TRBJ2-7, with a possible D match to TRBD1 (6 bases). The CDR3 loop spans 15 amino acids. Trimming cost V 2 bases and J 4 bases, with 15 bases left between them. The CDR3: CASSLNRASTYEQYF. CDR3 nucleotides: TGTGCCAGCAGTTTAAACAGGGCTTCGACGTACGAGCAGTACTTC.

CDR3 residues: CASSQGAGDSYNEQFF. In nucleotides, the CDR3 is TGTGCCAGCAGCCAAGGGGCGGGGGACTCCTACAATGAGCAGTTCTTC. The V call is TRBV3-1, the J call TRBJ2-1, with 7 bases that match TRBD2. The CDR3 loop spans 16 amino acids. Germline CDR1 is LGHDT and CDR2 is YNNKEL (reference sequence). V shed 1 base and J 0 bases; nucleotides not matched to a gene: 3.

J is TRBJ2-3 and V is TRBV9, with TRBD2 matching over 9 bases. This CDR3 has 16 residues. Germline V CDR1 and CDR2: SGDLS, YYNGEE. J was trimmed by 2 bases and V by 1 base; bases with no gene match: 5. The CDR3 DNA reads TGTGCCAGCAGCGTACTAGCGGGGAGCAACACAGATACGCAGTATTTT. It codes for CASSVLAGSNTDTQYF.

This clonotype has a handful of counts. The chain joins TRBV29-1 to TRBJ2-3; no definite D call. Germline CDR1 is SQVTM and CDR2 is ANQGSEA. The ends were cut back, 4 bases at V and 2 bases at J, with 7 bases in the middle. This CDR3 region has 12 residues. CDR3 nucleotide sequence: TGCAGCGTTGCGCAGAACACAGATACGCAGTATTTT. Translation: CSVAQNTDTQYF.

As concerns this clonotype: This may be a read error: a much more frequent sequence differs by one nucleotide. The chain combines TRBV3-1 with TRBJ1-1, with 7 bases matching TRBD1. The CDR3 covers 13 residues. The germline V gene encodes CDR1 LGHDT and CDR2 YNNKEL (reference sequence). CDR3 nucleotide sequence: TGTGTCAGCAGCCAAGATCGGACAGGTCGAGCTTTCTTT. It specifies CVSSQDRTGRAFF. The full variable domain, completed using reference TRBV3-1 and TRBJ1-1, is DTAVSQTPKYLVTQMGNDKSIKCEQNLGHDTMYWYKQDSKKFLKIMFSYNNKELIINETVPNRFSPKSPDKAHLNLHINSLELGDSAVYFCVSSQDRTGRAFFGQGTRLTVV.

This clonotype appeared a few times. J is TRBJ2-5 and V is TRBV27; 9 bases are a match to TRBD1. The J call may be mistaken, given a closer DNA end match to TRBJ2-7. Germline V gene data show CDR1 as MNHEY and CDR2 as SMNVEV (reference sequence). The CDR3 runs 17 residues. CDR3 in amino acids: CASSSKWRTGVISEQYF. CDR3 in DNA: TGTGCCAGCAGTTCAAAATGGAGGACAGGGGTTATATCCGAGCAGTACTTC.

This chain links TRBV11-2 with TRBJ2-1, with 8 bases fitting TRBD2. This CDR3 spans 13 amino acids. Germline V gene sequence: CDR1 SGHAT, CDR2 FQNNGV. Trimming took 4 bases from V and 10 from J; bases not matched to a gene: 6. CDR3 sequence: CASSSKRLAEQFF. The CDR3 bases are TGTGCCAGCAGCTCGAAAAGACTAGCGGAGCAGTTCTTC.

The CDR3 DNA reads TGTGCCAGCAGCTATACTGGGGCACCTCGAATCTATGGCTACACCTTC. It specifies CASSYTGAPRIYGYTF. The rearrangement uses TRBV7-9 and TRBJ1-2, with D possibly being TRBD1 (5 bases). This CDR3 spans 16 amino acids. Germline CDR1 reads SEHNR; CDR2 reads FQNEAQ (reference sequence). V was trimmed by 4 bases and J by 4 bases, leaving 19 bases between them.

This clonotype was seen only a few times. CDR3 nucleotide sequence: TGTGCCAGCAGTCAGCGAAGCTCCTACAATGAGCAGTTCTTC. Translation: CASSQRSSYNEQFF. The J gene is TRBJ2-1, the V gene TRBV6-5; no firm D call. V was clipped by 5 bases and J by 0 bases, with 8 bases between them. CDR3 length: 14 amino acids. Looked up from germline, CDR1 is MNHEY and CDR2 is SVGAGI.

The gene calls are TRBV18 and TRBJ1-2; maybe TRBD1 (5 bases). The CDR3 length is 14 residues. Trimming removed 1 base from V and 3 bases from J, with 9 bases in between. CDR1 and CDR2 from the germline V gene are KGHSH and LQKENI. The CDR3 sequence is CASSPRGTDYGYTF. The DNA of the CDR3 is TGTGCCAGCTCACCACGCGGGACGGACTATGGCTACACCTTC.

The count of this clonotype is one. The chain couples TRBV12-3 or TRBV12-4 to TRBJ2-1, with 10 bases aligning to TRBD2. The DNA end is more similar to TRBJ2-7, so the J call may be wrong. The CDR3 extends over 20 amino acids. The CDR3 loop is CASMVVRSSGGRHSYNEQYF. The DNA for the CDR3 is TGTGCCAGCATGGTCGTTCGGTCTAGCGGGGGCCGACACTCCTACAATGAGCAGTACTTC.

The CDR3, as DNA: TGTGCCAGCAGTCCTCCCCCGCAGTTCAGCTCCTATAATTCACCCCTCCACTTT. The encoded protein is CASSPPPQFSSYNSPLHF. The rearrangement uses TRBV28 and TRBJ1-6; the D is unclear. This CDR3 is 18 amino acids long. Germline-derived CDR1 and CDR2 are MDHEN and SYDVKM. The V and J ends lost 5 bases and 0 bases respectively, with 17 bases between them.

J is TRBJ1-4 and V is TRBV20-1; no clear D gene. CDR3 length: 14 residues. Trimming left V 5 bases short and J 8 bases short, with 18 bases between. Germline V gene data show CDR1 as DFQATT and CDR2 as SNEGSKA (reference sequence). The CDR3 is CSAHDHGSYEKLFF. In DNA, the CDR3 is TGCAGTGCTCACGATCATGGTAGTTACGAAAAACTGTTTTTT.

This chain connects TRBV2 to TRBJ2-7, with a weak D call TRBD1 (6 bases). This CDR3 is 19 amino acids long. The germline V gene encodes CDR1 SNHLY and CDR2 FYNNEI. The V end was cut by 7 bases, the J end by 0 bases, with 28 bases between. This CDR3 reads CASTDLIRARGQASYEQYF. The CDR3 coding sequence is TGTGCCAGCACTGACCTCATCCGTGCCAGGGGCCAAGCCTCCTACGAGCAGTACTTC.

This clonotype appeared once. The chain employs TRBV9 and TRBJ2-3; a weak D match, TRBD2 (6 bases). This CDR3 region has 15 residues. Trimming took 0 bases from V and 2 from J, leaving 10 bases between them. Looked up from germline, CDR1 is SGDLS and CDR2 is YYNGEE. DNA for the CDR3: TGTGCCAGCAGCGTAGGGGACTTCTACACAGATACGCAGTATTTT. Its translation is CASSVGDFYTDTQYF.

V is TRBV7-9 and J is TRBJ1-2; unclear D gene. The CDR3 has 16 residues. Germline V gene data show CDR1 as SEHNR and CDR2 as FQNEAQ (reference sequence). V gave up 1 base and J gave up 0 bases, with 12 bases separating them. The CDR3 DNA is TGTGCCAGCAGCTTAGATCGGAGGGAGGCTAACTATGGCTACACCTTC. Protein: CASSLDRREANYGYTF.

This clonotype showed up just a few times. This sequence joins TRBV5-1 and TRBJ2-7, with D maybe TRBD2 (5 bases). V lost 6 bases and J 5 bases, leaving 18 bases between the germline ends. CDR1 is SGHRS and CDR2 is YFSETQ in the germline V gene. The CDR3 extends over 14 amino acids. CDR3 region: CASTLGRMRDEQYF. Written as DNA, the CDR3 is TGCGCCAGCACCCTCGGCCGAATGAGGGACGAGCAGTACTTC.

The chain employs TRBV25-1 and TRBJ2-1; 8 positions agree with TRBD1. V lost 5 bases to trimming and J lost 8 bases; unmatched junction nucleotides: 5. CDR3 length equals 13 residues. CDR1 MGHDK and CDR2 SYGVNS come from the germline V gene. The DNA for the CDR3 is TGTGCCAGCAGTACCAGGGGGCTCGATGAGCAGTTCTTC. Encoded protein: CASSTRGLDEQFF.

The chain combines TRBV6-5 with TRBJ2-3; the match to TRBD2 covers 12 bases. CDR1 is MNHEY and CDR2 is SVGAGI in the germline V gene. The junction had 11 bases not matched to a gene; V was cut back by 10 bases and J by 3 bases. CDR3 length: 16 residues. CDR3 DNA: TGTGCCAACTCAAACGCTAGCGGGAGGGGAACAGATACGCAGTATTTT. Its translation is CANSNASGRGTDTQYF.

The chain recombines TRBV20-1 with TRBJ2-3; a weak D match, TRBD2 (6 bases). CDR1 is DFQATT, CDR2 SNEGSKA, per germline (reference sequence). This CDR3 has 17 amino acids. V was clipped by 1 base and J by 0 bases, with 17 bases between them. CDR3 region: CSARGGGGTASTDTQYF. The CDR3 nucleotides are TGCAGTGCTAGAGGTGGTGGAGGGACCGCTAGCACAGATACGCAGTATTTT.

This sequence joins TRBV20-1 and TRBJ2-7; D gene ambiguous. Germline values: CDR1 DFQATT, CDR2 SNEGSKA (reference sequence). Trimming cost V 5 bases and J 4 bases, with 12 bases left between them. There are 12 residues in the CDR3. CDR3 amino acids: CSAGYSTYEQYF. The CDR3 coding sequence is TGCAGTGCTGGTTACAGTACTTACGAGCAGTACTTC.

The CDR3 DNA reads as TGTGCCAGCAGTCGCATAGGGACTAGCGGGAAGCAGTACTTC. It translates to CASSRIGTSGKQYF. The chain carries TRBV3-1 and TRBJ2-5, with 13 bases lining up with TRBD2. Germline CDR1 LGHDT, CDR2 YNNKEL (reference sequence). J was trimmed by 11 bases and V by 6 bases; bases with no gene match: 9. The CDR3 extends over 14 amino acids.